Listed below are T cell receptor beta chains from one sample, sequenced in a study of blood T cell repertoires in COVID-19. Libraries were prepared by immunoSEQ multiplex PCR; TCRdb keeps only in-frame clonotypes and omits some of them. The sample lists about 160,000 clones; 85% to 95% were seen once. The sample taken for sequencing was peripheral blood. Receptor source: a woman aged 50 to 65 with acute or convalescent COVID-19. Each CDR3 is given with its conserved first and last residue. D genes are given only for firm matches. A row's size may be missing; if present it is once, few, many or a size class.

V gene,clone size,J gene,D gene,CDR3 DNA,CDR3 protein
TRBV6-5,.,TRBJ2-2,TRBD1,TGTGCCAGCAGCCAAGACAGGGCCGGGGAGCTGTTTTTT,CASSQDRAGELFF
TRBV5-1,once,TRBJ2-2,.,TGCGCCAGCAGCTCCCGGGACACCCTACCAGGGGAGCTGTTTTTT,CASSSRDTLPGELFF
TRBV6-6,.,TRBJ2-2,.,TGTGCCAGCAGTTACGAGGAAAGTGAAGGCGGGGAGCTGTTTTTT,CASSYEESEGGELFF
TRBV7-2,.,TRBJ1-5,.,TGTGCCAGCAGCATTAGGGGGGGCATTAATCAGCCCCAGCATTTT,CASSIRGGINQPQHF
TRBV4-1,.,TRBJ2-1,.,TGCGCCAGCAGCTTCAGAGGGGGTTCCTCCTACAATGAGCAGTTCTTC,CASSFRGGSSYNEQFF
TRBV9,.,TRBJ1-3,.,TGTGCCAGCAGCGTATCAGGCCGCCCTGGAAACACCATATATTTT,CASSVSGRPGNTIYF
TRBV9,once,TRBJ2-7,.,TGTGCCAGCAGCGTAGAGGGTGGGAGCTCCTACGAGCAGTACTTC,CASSVEGGSSYEQYF
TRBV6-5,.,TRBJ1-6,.,TGTGCCTCTCAGCCCAGGGTGGATTCACCCCTCCACTTT,CASQPRVDSPLHF
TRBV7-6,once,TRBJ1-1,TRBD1,TGTGCCAGCAGCTTAGCGGAAGTCCCGGGACAGAGGAACACTGAAGCTTTCTTT,CASSLAEVPGQRNTEAFF
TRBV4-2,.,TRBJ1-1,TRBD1,TGTGCCAGCAGCAACCCCGACAGGGGGGGTGTTGAAGCTTTCTTT,CASSNPDRGGVEAFF
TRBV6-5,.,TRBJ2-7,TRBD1,TGTGCCAGCAGCAGACAGGGGCGCTACGAGCAGTACTTC,CASSRQGRYEQYF
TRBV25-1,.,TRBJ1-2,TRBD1,TGTGCCAGCAGTGAATATGGGACAGGGGATTTAGCGGGCTTGCGCTACACCTTC,CASSEYGTGDLAGLRYTF
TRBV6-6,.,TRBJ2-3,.,TGTGCCAGCAGACCGACCGGGATGGGCACAGATACGCAGTATTTT,CASRPTGMGTDTQYF
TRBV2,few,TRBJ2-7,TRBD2,TGTGCCAGCAGTGAAGGGGGACTAGCGGGGAGGAAGCAGTACTTC,CASSEGGLAGRKQYF
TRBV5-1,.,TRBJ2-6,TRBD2,TGCGCCAGCAGCTCGAGACTAGCGGGGACCTCTGGGGCCAACGTCCTGACTTTC,CASSSRLAGTSGANVLTF
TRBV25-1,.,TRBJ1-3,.,TGTGCCAGCAGTGAATGGGGCGGGACTGGAAACACCATATATTTT,CASSEWGGTGNTIYF
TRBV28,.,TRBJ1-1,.,TGTGCCAGCACCACACCTGCGGGGGCGTATACTGAAGCTTTCTTT,CASTTPAGAYTEAFF
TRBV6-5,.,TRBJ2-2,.,TGTGCCAGCAGTTACCGGGGGTTTTCGAACACCGGGGAGCTGTTTTTT,CASSYRGFSNTGELFF
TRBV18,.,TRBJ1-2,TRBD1,TGTGCCAGCTCACTCCGACAGGGTGGATATCGGGACTATGGCTACACCTTC,CASSLRQGGYRDYGYTF
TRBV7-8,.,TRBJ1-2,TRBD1,TGTGCCAGCAGCTTAGTTTCAGACAGGGGTTATGGCTACACCTTC,CASSLVSDRGYGYTF
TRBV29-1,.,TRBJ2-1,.,TGCAGCGGGGAGGTGGGGAGCGACTCCTACAATGAGCAGTTCTTC,CSGEVGSDSYNEQFF
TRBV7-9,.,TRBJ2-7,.,TGTGCCAGCAGCTTAGCGGGTGGGAGGACCTACGAGCAGTACTTC,CASSLAGGRTYEQYF
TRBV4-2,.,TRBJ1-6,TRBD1,TGTGCCAGCAGCCCGGGACAGTTCGATTCACCCCTCCACTTT,CASSPGQFDSPLHF
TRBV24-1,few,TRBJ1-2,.,TGTGCCACCAGTGATTTGGAGGACTCAGCGAGCGGCTACACCTTC,CATSDLEDSASGYTF
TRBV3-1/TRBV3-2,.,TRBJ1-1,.,TGTGCCAGCAGCCAAGTGGGGGGGGACACTGAAGCTTTCTTT,CASSQVGGDTEAFF
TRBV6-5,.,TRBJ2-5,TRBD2,TGTGCCAGCAGGCTGGGACTAGCGGGAGTAGAGACCCAGTACTTC,CASRLGLAGVETQYF
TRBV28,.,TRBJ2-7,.,TGTGCCAGCAGTTTAGGGGCACAACTGGGGGAGCAGTACTTC,CASSLGAQLGEQYF
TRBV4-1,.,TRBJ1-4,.,TGCGCCAGCAGTCCAGGGGATCTGGATGAAAAACTGTTTTTT,CASSPGDLDEKLFF
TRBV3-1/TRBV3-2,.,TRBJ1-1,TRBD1,TGTGCCACCCGGCCCTCGGGACAGGTAAATAGGGGCACTGAAGCTTTCTTT,CATRPSGQVNRGTEAFF
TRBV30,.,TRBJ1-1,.,TGTGCCTGGAGTGTACCCCCATACGGGAACACTGAAGCTTTCTTT,CAWSVPPYGNTEAFF
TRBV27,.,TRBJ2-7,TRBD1,TGTGCCAGCAGGTCAGGGGGTCCGGGCGAGCAGTACTTC,CASRSGGPGEQYF
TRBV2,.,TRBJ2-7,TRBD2,TGTGCCAGCAGTGAAGGTCTAGTAGGACTAGCGATGATGAGCCACGAGCAGTACTTC,CASSEGLVGLAMMSHEQYF
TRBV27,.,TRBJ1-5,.,TGTGCCAGCAGTTCCTCGGACATTTTCACAAGCAATCAGCCCCAGCATTTT,CASSSSDIFTSNQPQHF
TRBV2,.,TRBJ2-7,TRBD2,TGTGCCAGCAGGGCCGGGACTAGCGGAAGAATCTCCTACGAGCAGTACTTC,CASRAGTSGRISYEQYF
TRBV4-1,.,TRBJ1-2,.,TGCGCCAGCAGCCAATTCTCAGCGGCAGGCCCCTATGGCTACACCTTC,CASSQFSAAGPYGYTF
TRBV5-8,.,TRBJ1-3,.,TGTGCCAGCAGCCGTTTTCAGTTCCCGGGAAACACCATATATTTT,CASSRFQFPGNTIYF
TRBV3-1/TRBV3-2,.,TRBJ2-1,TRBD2,TGTGCCAGCAGCCCAAGTTTAGCGGGAGTATATGAGCAGTTCTTC,CASSPSLAGVYEQFF
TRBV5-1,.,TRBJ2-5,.,TGCGCCAGCAGCTTCCTAGCCTCTGAAGAGACCCAGTACTTC,CASSFLASEETQYF
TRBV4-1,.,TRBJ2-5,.,TGCGCCAGCAGCCAAACTTTACGACAAGAGACCCAGTACTTC,CASSQTLRQETQYF
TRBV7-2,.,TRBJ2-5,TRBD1,TGTGCCAGCAGCACTGGGACAGGGAGACAAGAGACCCAGTACTTC,CASSTGTGRQETQYF
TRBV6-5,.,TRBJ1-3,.,TGTGCCAGCAGTTTGGCGGACAGTACTGGAAACACCATATATTTT,CASSLADSTGNTIYF
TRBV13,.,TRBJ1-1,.,TGTGCCAGCAGCCACCTACGGACAGCCGGACGGTCGAACACTGAAGCTTTCTTT,CASSHLRTAGRSNTEAFF
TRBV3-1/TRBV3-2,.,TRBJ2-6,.,TGTGCCAGCAGCAACAGAGTCGACTCTGGGGCCAACGTCCTGACTTTC,CASSNRVDSGANVLTF
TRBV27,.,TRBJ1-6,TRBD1,TGTGCCAGCAGTATCCTACCGGGACAGGGCGCAAATTCACCCCTCCACTTT,CASSILPGQGANSPLHF
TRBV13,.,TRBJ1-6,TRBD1,TGTGCCAACCGACGACAGGGTTCTAATTCACCCCTCCACTTT,CANRRQGSNSPLHF
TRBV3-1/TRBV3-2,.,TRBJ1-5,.,TGTGCCAGCAGTGCGGATAGCAATCAGCCCCAGCATTTT,CASSADSNQPQHF
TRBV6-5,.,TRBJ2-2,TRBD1,TGTGCCAGCAGGGGACAGGGGCGGGGCACCGGGGAGCTGTTTTTT,CASRGQGRGTGELFF
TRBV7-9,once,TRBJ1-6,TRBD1,TGTGCCAGCAGCTTATTCCAACGGATACAGGGGAATTCACCCCTCCACTTT,CASSLFQRIQGNSPLHF
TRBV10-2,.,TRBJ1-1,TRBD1,TGCGCCAGCAGCAAACAGGGGCTGAACACTGAAGCTTTCTTT,CASSKQGLNTEAFF
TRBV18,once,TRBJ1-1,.,TGTGCCAGCTCACACGACACCAACACTGAAGCTTTCTTT,CASSHDTNTEAFF
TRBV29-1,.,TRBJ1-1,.,TGCAGCGCTTCAGGTATGGGGCAACTTGAAGCTTTCTTT,CSASGMGQLEAFF
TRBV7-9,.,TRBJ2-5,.,TGTGCCAGCAGCCTTTTGGGCCCTCAGTACTTC,CASSLLGPQYF
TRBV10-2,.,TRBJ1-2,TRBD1,TGCGCCAGCAGTGAGTCCCCGGAGAGGGGGCACTATGGCTACACCTTC,CASSESPERGHYGYTF